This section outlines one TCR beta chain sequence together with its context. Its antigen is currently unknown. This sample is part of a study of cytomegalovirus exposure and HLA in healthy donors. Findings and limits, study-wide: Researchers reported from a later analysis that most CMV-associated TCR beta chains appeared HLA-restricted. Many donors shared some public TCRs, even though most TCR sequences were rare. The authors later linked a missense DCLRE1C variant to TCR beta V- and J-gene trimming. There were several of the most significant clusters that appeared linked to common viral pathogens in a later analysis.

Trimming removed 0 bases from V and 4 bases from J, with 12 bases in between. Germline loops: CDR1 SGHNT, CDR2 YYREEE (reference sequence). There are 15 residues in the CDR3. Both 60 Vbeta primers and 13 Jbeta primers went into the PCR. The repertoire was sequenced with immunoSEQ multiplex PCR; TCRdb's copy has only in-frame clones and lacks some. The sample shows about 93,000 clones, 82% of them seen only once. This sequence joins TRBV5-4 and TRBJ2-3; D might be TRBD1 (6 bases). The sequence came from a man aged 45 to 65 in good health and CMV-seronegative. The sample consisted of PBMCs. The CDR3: CASSLAQGTPDTQYF. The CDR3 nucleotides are TGTGCCAGCAGCTTGGCACAGGGAACGCCAGATACGCAGTATTTT.